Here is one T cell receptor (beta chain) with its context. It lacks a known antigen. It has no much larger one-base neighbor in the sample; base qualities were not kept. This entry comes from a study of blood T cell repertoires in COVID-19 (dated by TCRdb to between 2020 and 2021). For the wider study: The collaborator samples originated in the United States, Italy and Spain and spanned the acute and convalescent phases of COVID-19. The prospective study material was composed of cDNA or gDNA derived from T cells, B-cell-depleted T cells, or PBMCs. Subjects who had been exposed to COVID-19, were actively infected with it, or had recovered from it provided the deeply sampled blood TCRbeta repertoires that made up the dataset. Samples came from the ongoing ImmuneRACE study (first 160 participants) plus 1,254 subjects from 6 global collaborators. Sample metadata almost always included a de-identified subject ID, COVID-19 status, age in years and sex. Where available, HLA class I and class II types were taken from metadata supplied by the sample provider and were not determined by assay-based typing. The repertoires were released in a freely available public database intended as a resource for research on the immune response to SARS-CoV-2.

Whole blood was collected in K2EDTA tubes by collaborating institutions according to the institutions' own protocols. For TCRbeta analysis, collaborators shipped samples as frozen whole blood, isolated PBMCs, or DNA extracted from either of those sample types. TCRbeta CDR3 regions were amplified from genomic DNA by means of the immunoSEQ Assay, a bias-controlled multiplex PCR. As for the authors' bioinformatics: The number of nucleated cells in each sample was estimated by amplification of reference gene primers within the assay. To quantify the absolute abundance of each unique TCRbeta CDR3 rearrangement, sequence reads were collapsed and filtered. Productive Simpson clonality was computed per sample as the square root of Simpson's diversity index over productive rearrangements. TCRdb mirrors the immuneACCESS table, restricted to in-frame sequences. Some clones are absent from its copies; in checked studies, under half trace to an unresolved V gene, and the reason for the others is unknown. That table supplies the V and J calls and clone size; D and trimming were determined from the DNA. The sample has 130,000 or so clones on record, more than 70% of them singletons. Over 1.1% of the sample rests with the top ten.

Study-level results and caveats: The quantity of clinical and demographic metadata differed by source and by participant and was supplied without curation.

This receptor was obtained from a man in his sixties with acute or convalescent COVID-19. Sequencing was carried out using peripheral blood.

The CDR3 amino acid sequence is: CASKLGTSTDTQYF. The nucleotides are TGCGCCAGCAAACTGGGGACTAGCACAGATACGCAGTATTTT. In this chain, TRBV5-1 is recombined with TRBJ2-3, and TRBD2 may be the D gene, going by 6 matching bases. The CDR3 measures 14 amino acids from cysteine to phenylalanine. The kept DNA is CDR3 alone, 42 bases in frame from the first base. Sequences SGHRS (CDR1) and YFSETQ (CDR2) are obtained from the germline V gene. Trimming removed 6 bases from V and 0 bases from J, leaving 11 bases between the germline ends.